This is a list of T cell receptor beta chains from one sample in a study of shared clonotypes between healthy human individuals. The repertoire was sequenced with immunoSEQ multiplex PCR; TCRdb's copy has only in-frame clones and lacks some. The sample lists over 75,000 clones; 68% were seen once. Sequencing input: memory CD8+ T cells sorted from blood. All receptors come from a man aged 30-40 years in good health. CDR3s include the opening cysteine and the closing phenylalanine or tryptophan. A D gene is named only where the DNA matches it firmly. Not every row has a clone size; where given, it reads once, few, many or a size class.

size	V	J	D	DNA	CDR3
-	TRBV5-1	TRBJ2-2	-	TGCGCCAGCAGCTTGGAGTTGAAGAACACCGGGGAGCTGTTTTTT	CASSLELKNTGELFF
-	TRBV7-3	TRBJ2-1	TRBD2	TGTGCCAGCAGCCCAACGGCAGCGGGAGCCTACAATGAGCAGTTCTTC	CASSPTAAGAYNEQFF
-	TRBV18	TRBJ2-2	-	TGTGCCAGCTCTCGGGGACCAAACACCGGGGAGCTGTTTTTT	CASSRGPNTGELFF
few	TRBV5-1	TRBJ2-1	-	TGCGCCAGCAGCTCGGTACGGGACTCCGAGCGCAATGAGCAGTTCTTC	CASSSVRDSERNEQFF
-	TRBV6-1	TRBJ2-7	TRBD1	TGTGCCAGCAGTGCGACAGGGAACGAGCAGTACTTC	CASSATGNEQYF
-	TRBV30	TRBJ1-1	-	TGTGCCTGGAGTGTAATTTTGGACACTGAAGCTTTCTTT	CAWSVILDTEAFF
-	TRBV10-3	TRBJ2-5	-	TGTGCCATCAGGCCGAAGGACACAGGAGCAGAGACCCAGTACTTC	CAIRPKDTGAETQYF
-	TRBV15	TRBJ2-7	-	TGTGCCACCAGTGGGGACGCTGGATACTACGAGCAGTACTTC	CATSGDAGYYEQYF
many	TRBV11-2	TRBJ1-1	-	TGTGCCAGCAGCCCCGAGGGGACGGGGTTCGGAGCTTTCTTT	CASSPEGTGFGAFF
-	TRBV25-1	TRBJ2-1	-	TGTGCCAGCAGCCTCATAGCGAGCTCCTACAATGAGCAGTTCTTC	CASSLIASSYNEQFF
-	TRBV30	TRBJ2-1	TRBD2	TGTGCCTGGAGTGTACGTCGGGAGGACAATGAGCAGTTCTTC	CAWSVRREDNEQFF
-	TRBV19	TRBJ1-5	-	TGTGCCAGTAGTATTTCCTTCAATCAGCCCCAGCATTTT	CASSISFNQPQHF
-	TRBV5-1	TRBJ1-5	TRBD1	TGCGCCAGCAGCTTCACAGGGGGCAGCAATCAGCCCCAGCATTTT	CASSFTGGSNQPQHF
-	TRBV9	TRBJ1-1	-	TGTGCCAGCACGATCCAAGTAAAGGGGAACACTGAAGCTTTCTTT	CASTIQVKGNTEAFF
-	TRBV28	TRBJ2-1	TRBD2	TGTGCCAGCAGTGGCCTAGCGGGAGGGTTATACAATGAGCAGTTCTTC	CASSGLAGGLYNEQFF
-	TRBV7-9	TRBJ1-1	-	TGTGCAGTATCCCGAGTCCCAGGGGAGAACACTGAAGCTTTCTTT	CAVSRVPGENTEAFF
-	TRBV5-1	TRBJ2-1	-	TGCGCCAGCAGCTTGGCACTACACCCCTACAATGAGCAGTTCTTC	CASSLALHPYNEQFF
-	TRBV7-9	TRBJ2-5	TRBD2	TGTGCCAGCAGCTCAACTAGCGGGAGAGGGCAAGAGACCCAGTACTTC	CASSSTSGRGQETQYF
-	TRBV7-8	TRBJ2-7	-	TGTGCCAGCAGCCGTGGGACGGTCGCCTACGAGCAGTACTTC	CASSRGTVAYEQYF
-	TRBV2	TRBJ2-7	TRBD1	TGTGCCAGCACCCGGGACAGGTCTTCCTACGAGCAGTACTTC	CASTRDRSSYEQYF
once	TRBV4-1	TRBJ2-7	-	TGCGCCAGCAGCCAGACGGGACCCAGGAGCTCCTACGAGCAGTACTTC	CASSQTGPRSSYEQYF
-	TRBV5-4	TRBJ2-1	-	TGTGCCAGCAGCCCCTCCTCCTACAATGAGCAGTTCTTC	CASSPSSYNEQFF
-	TRBV21-1	TRBJ2-5	-	TGTGCCAGCAGCAAAGCGCGGGCAGGGGAAGAGACCCAGTACTTC	CASSKARAGEETQYF
-	TRBV5-4	TRBJ2-7	-	TGTGCCAGCAGCGAGGAAGACCGACCCTACGAGCAGTACTTC	CASSEEDRPYEQYF
-	TRBV5-1	TRBJ2-3	-	TGCGCCAGCAGCTTGGATTCAGCGGCCGTCACAGATACGCAGTATTTT	CASSLDSAAVTDTQYF
-	TRBV28	TRBJ2-7	TRBD2	TGTGCCATTAGCGGGACCCCCTACGAGCAGTACTTC	CAISGTPYEQYF
many	TRBV19	TRBJ2-2	TRBD2	TGTGCCAGTAGTATAGATCCCAGCGGGAGCCTCACCGGGGAGCTGTTTTTT	CASSIDPSGSLTGELFF
-	TRBV5-1	TRBJ2-1	TRBD2	TGCGCCAGCAGCTTGGAAAGCGGGAGCCACAATGAGCAGTTCTTC	CASSLESGSHNEQFF
few	TRBV7-2	TRBJ1-5	-	TGTGCCAGCAGCTTATTGGGTGGGTTTCAGCCCCAGCATTTT	CASSLLGGFQPQHF
few	TRBV7-6	TRBJ1-2	-	TGTGCCAGCAGCTTAGGGGGTCGGCCTGGATTAGCTAACTATGGCTACACCTTC	CASSLGGRPGLANYGYTF
many	TRBV7-9	TRBJ2-5	-	TGTGCCAGCAGCTTAGATCCCTACATACAAGAGACCCAGTACTTC	CASSLDPYIQETQYF
once	TRBV6-4	TRBJ2-1	TRBD2	TGTGCCAGCAGTACCGGTAGCGGGAGAGGTCACAATGAGCAGTTCTTC	CASSTGSGRGHNEQFF
once	TRBV4-1	TRBJ2-2	-	TGCGCCAGCAGCCAAGTAGTATCTAGTCGCACCGGGGAGCTGTTTTTT	CASSQVVSSRTGELFF
-	TRBV15	TRBJ2-7	-	TGTGCCACCAGCAGAGGCCTAAGGGTTGGGGGTTTAAAGTCCTACGAGCAGTACTTC	CATSRGLRVGGLKSYEQYF
-	TRBV27	TRBJ1-1	-	TGTGCCAGCGAGACCGACCAGGGAGCGAACACTGAAGCTTTCTTT	CASETDQGANTEAFF
-	TRBV27	TRBJ2-2	-	TGTGCCAGCAGTATAGGATTTGGGGCCGGGGAGCTGTTTTTT	CASSIGFGAGELFF
-	TRBV4-3	TRBJ1-1	TRBD1	TGCGCCAGCAGCCAGTGGACAGGGGGCAAGGAGGAAGCTTTCTTT	CASSQWTGGKEEAFF